The 11 T cell receptor beta chains listed next were all sequenced from one sample in a study of monozygotic twins with inflammatory bowel disease. TCRdb re-called the 5' RACE reads and shows each CDR3 protein once, DNA omitted. The sample totals about 330,000 distinct CDR3 sequences; its top ten clones hold approximately 2%. Material: blood. These receptors all stem from a human donor with ulcerative colitis or Crohn's disease, or a healthy co-twin of an affected twin (not recorded which).

The chain carries TRBV30 and TRBJ2-7; as DNA is missing, the TRBD2 call by TCRdb cannot be tested. Per the germline V gene, CDR1 is GTSNPN and CDR2 is SVGIG (reference sequence). The CDR3 spans 13 residues. The CDR3 spells CAWSVNGPSEQYF.

J is TRBJ2-7 and V is TRBV20-1. Germline V gene data show CDR1 as DFQATT and CDR2 as SNEGSKA (reference sequence). CDR3 length: 12 amino acids. The CDR3 here is CSATYQTYEQYF.

This chain connects TRBV12-3 or TRBV12-4 to TRBJ1-2. The CDR3 spans 13 residues. CDR3 amino acids: CASRKSSNYGYTF.

The rearrangement joins TRBV3-1 to TRBJ2-7. CDR1 LGHDT and CDR2 YNNKEL come from the germline V gene (reference sequence). This CDR3 spans 15 amino acids. CDR3 sequence reads: CASSQDRLALYEQYF.

This chain links TRBV20-1 with TRBJ2-3; TCRdb's D call of TRBD2 is untestable without DNA. The CDR3 runs to 19 residues. Germline V CDR1 and CDR2: DFQATT, SNEGSKA (reference sequence). CDR3 region: CSASPTSGGPVVSTDTQYF.

This sequence joins TRBV6-1 and TRBJ2-7; checking the TCRdb D call of TRBD1 is not possible without DNA. The CDR3 covers 14 residues. Per germline, CDR1 MNHNS and CDR2 SASEGT. The CDR3 here is CASGSGTDPLEQYF.

The rearrangement uses TRBV20-1 and TRBJ2-7; without DNA, the TCRdb call of TRBD1 cannot be checked. The V gene's germline CDR1 is DFQATT and CDR2 SNEGSKA (reference sequence). The CDR3 has 13 residues. The CDR3 sequence is CSAITGGPYEQYF.

The CDR3 reads CASSDARDGTNEKLFF. This chain connects TRBV5-1 to TRBJ1-4; TCRdb proposes TRBD1, but this gene call is untestable without DNA. This CDR3 has 16 residues. From germline, CDR1 is SGHRS and CDR2 YFSETQ.

CDR3: CASSLQGSLYEQYF. The J gene is TRBJ2-7, the V gene TRBV7-9; TCRdb calls TRBD1, which cannot be checked without DNA. CDR1 SEHNR and CDR2 FQNEAQ come from the germline V gene (reference sequence). The length of the CDR3 is 14 residues.

V gene TRBV28 combines with J gene TRBJ1-1; TCRdb outputs TRBD1, but without DNA this stays unchecked. This CDR3 contains 14 residues. Per germline, CDR1 MDHEN and CDR2 SYDVKM. The CDR3 region is CASEPGHQITEAFF.

This sequence joins TRBV27 and TRBJ1-5. Germline V gives CDR1 MNHEY, CDR2 SMNVEV (reference sequence). The CDR3 has 11 residues. The CDR3 loop is CAAGRGQPQHF.